This is a list of T cell receptor beta chains from one sample in a study of blood T cell repertoires in COVID-19. Profiling relied on immunoSEQ multiplex PCR, and the TCRdb table lists in-frame clones only, not all of them. This sample has about 240,000 clones, with roughly 90% found just once. The sequenced sample consisted of peripheral blood. These receptors originate from a man between 60 and 75 years old with acute or convalescent COVID-19. Each CDR3 is given with its conserved first and last residue. Each record gives: D gene, CDR3 length, clone size, J gene, V gene, CDR3 DNA, CDR3 protein. A D gene is named only where the DNA matches it firmly. Clone size is shown for a subset of rows, as once, few, many or a class of expanded clone.

>TRBD1|14|once|TRBJ1-1|TRBV29-1
TGCAGCGTCATAACGGGACAGTTAAACACTGAAGCTTTCTTT
CSVITGQLNTEAFF
>-|12|-|TRBJ1-3|TRBV2
TGTGCCAGCAGCCAGGCTGGAAACACCATATATTTT
CASSQAGNTIYF
>TRBD1|14|-|TRBJ1-5|TRBV28
TGTGCCAGCAGACCAGGGACAGGCAATCAGCCCCAGCATTTT
CASRPGTGNQPQHF
>-|14|-|TRBJ1-2|TRBV30
TGTGCCTGGAGTCCGGGGTTGGTATACTATGGCTACACCTTC
CAWSPGLVYYGYTF
>TRBD2|16|-|TRBJ2-2|TRBV19
TGTGCCAGTAGTGTCAAAGCGGGGTTCAACACCGGGGAGCTGTTTTTT
CASSVKAGFNTGELFF
>-|14|-|TRBJ1-1|TRBV6-5
TGTGCCAGCAGTTACTCGGGGGGGCGCTTAGAGACTTTCTTT
CASSYSGGRLETFF
>-|17|once|TRBJ2-1|TRBV5-3
TGTGCCAGAAGCTTATTCTACAGGACCGGATTTTACAATGAGCAGTTCTTC
CARSLFYRTGFYNEQFF
>TRBD1|13|-|TRBJ2-7|TRBV27
TGTGCCAGCCAGAGACAGGGGACCTACGAGCAGTACTTC
CASQRQGTYEQYF
>-|15|-|TRBJ1-6|TRBV3-1/TRBV3-2
TGTGCCAGCAGCCAAGGAAGCAGGGGTGAATCACCCCTCCACTTT
CASSQGSRGESPLHF
>TRBD2|19|-|TRBJ2-1|TRBV5-1
TGCGCCAGCAGCTTGGAACCCAGCGGGAGAGGGTCCTCCTACAATGAGCAGTTCTTC
CASSLEPSGRGSSYNEQFF
>-|16|-|TRBJ1-2|TRBV28
TGTGCCAGCAGTTTAAGGGTCGGAGGGGTCGCCTATGGCTACACCTTC
CASSLRVGGVAYGYTF
>TRBD2|17|-|TRBJ2-1|TRBV11-3
TGTGCCAGCAGCAAGCAAAAAGCGGGGGTATCCTACAATGAGCAGTTCTTC
CASSKQKAGVSYNEQFF
>TRBD2|15|-|TRBJ2-7|TRBV30
TGTGCCTGGAGTAGGAGACTAGCGAACACCTACGAGCAGTACTTC
CAWSRRLANTYEQYF
>-|14|few|TRBJ2-7|TRBV27
TGTGCCAGCAGTTCCGCTGGCCTACGGGGAGAGCAGTACTTC
CASSSAGLRGEQYF
>TRBD1|14|few|TRBJ1-2|TRBV30
TGTGCCTGGAGTGGGAGTCAGGGGGACTATGGCTACACCTTC
CAWSGSQGDYGYTF
>-|14|-|TRBJ1-5|TRBV7-2
TGTGCCAGCAGCTTATATGCAGGGGTCCAGCCCCAGCATTTT
CASSLYAGVQPQHF